This T cell receptor beta chain is from a study of shared clonotypes between healthy human individuals (dated by TCRdb to 2019 to 2021). As for the study more broadly: The cohort included three men and a couple of women between 18 and 49 years of age. Per donor, leukapheresis produced somewhere between about 0.9 and 10 billion PBMCs. For each donor, CD4 naive and CD4 memory were each run on three plates, CD8 naive on two plates, and CD8 memory on one plate. To increase sequencing depth and limit assay-specific biases, TCR repertoire library preparation and sequencing were carried out by different laboratories using diverse techniques. To estimate repertoire size and how much clonotype sharing occurs between individuals, the study deeply sequenced the blood TCR repertoires of a handful of healthy adults.

Healthy HIV-negative adults with no recently reported acute infections or vaccinations were included as donors. Every donor was a Caucasian adult living in Nashville, Tennessee, USA. Magnetic negative selection was used to enrich CD4+ T cells, after which naive cells were positively selected on CD45RA and the negative fraction became the memory subset. Blood was obtained by leukapheresis, after which PBMCs were separated by Ficoll-Histopaque density gradient centrifugation and cryopreserved in liquid nitrogen vapor phase. Analytical flow cytometry was used to check the purity and quantity of every magnetically sorted T cell population. Each sorted fraction had its genomic DNA isolated and then quantified by UV absorbance on a Nanodrop 2000c. TCR CDR3 regions were amplified from genomic DNA by multiplex PCR using the deep immunoSEQ assay. For each cell subset, the extracted genomic DNA was distributed evenly across all wells of several immunoSEQ 96-well plates, and each plate served as one replicate. For sorted subsets, 150 to 250 ng of genomic DNA, equivalent to some 30,000 T cell genomes, went into each replicate PCR. Purified libraries were measured with a Qubit 3.0 fluorometer, size-checked on a Bioanalyzer 2100, and measured again with the KAPA Library Quantification kit. Each immunoSEQ 96-well plate was sequenced on its own single-read 150-cycle Illumina NextSeq 550 flow cell. The original pipeline was this. Because the immunoSEQ output included only junctional sequences and no quality scores, the filtering could not be the same as the filtering used for full-length reads. To assign V/J genes and CDR3, sequences were annotated against IMGT germline references using PyIR, a Python wrapper for IgBLAST v1.9. Any read was removed if the V/J assignment was weak (E-value above 1e-6), the CDR3 was missing, or the read contained stop codons, out-of-frame junctions, or ambiguous translated residues. V3J clonotypes were defined as sequences sharing an identical inferred V gene, J gene, and CDR3 amino acid sequence. To compute the percentage overlap between repertoires, the number of shared unique clonotypes was divided by the size of the smaller repertoire. Repertoire richness was assessed with RTK rarefaction, the Chao1 estimator, and Recon v2.1 estimates of unobserved clonotypes. OLGA was used to compute generation probabilities for all TCRbeta clonotypes that the gDNA method yielded from four donors. This is the immuneACCESS table as TCRdb keeps it, with only in-frame sequences that have V and J called. A part of the clones is gone; compared with another copy, unresolved V genes explain less than half, and the rest is unexplained. Clone size and the V and J calls come from that table; the DNA yielded D and trimming. The sample table lists 850,000 to 1,200,000 clones, about 75% of them with a count of one. Approximately 1.5% of the sample lies in the top ten.

As to this clone: Its antigen has not been determined. No much larger clone is present one base from it, and per-base qualities are unavailable.

On the study overall, not on this receptor specifically: Based on pairwise subsampling, the degree of clonotype sharing among donors was expected to be affected by sequencing depth. The small number of donors limited the genetic and exposure-history diversity represented. Even with the large sequencing depth, rarefaction of the sorted-subset datasets indicated that sequencing was incomplete. Sampling was restricted to blood, and TCR repertoires in tissues likely differ from the TCR repertoires found in blood. Compared with non-shared clonotypes, the clonotypes found in all four sorted-subset donors had higher generation probabilities. When a few donors were compared, the shared fraction of clonotypes was around 5% for naive CD4, about 4% for naive CD8, roughly 2.5% for memory CD4, and around 0.4% for memory CD8. Naive subsets generally had larger estimated clonotype richness than memory subsets.

Trimming costs V 0 bases and J 9 bases, and their ends lie 6 bases apart. Measured from the cysteine to the phenylalanine, the CDR3 is 12 residues long. Only the CDR3 DNA is retained, 36 bases long and in frame from the first base. The CDR1 and CDR2 encoded by the germline V gene are ENHRY and SYGVKD. This chain joins TRBV10-3 to TRBJ2-1, with the D gene too uncertain to name. The receptor was derived from a man aged 18 to 30 in good health. Material: memory CD4+ T cells sorted from blood. This specimen's cell subset or site label, per the study, means: CD45RA-negative fraction. Here the CDR3 is given as CAISESLGEQFF. The DNA sequence is as follows: TGTGCCATCAGTGAGTCCCTTGGTGAGCAGTTCTTC.